Below, 5 T cell receptor beta chains from the same sample are listed, as sequenced in a study of T cell changes during pregnancy in multiple sclerosis. Using immunoSEQ multiplex PCR, the repertoire was profiled, and TCRdb retains in-frame clones only, with some absent. The data show about 61,000 clones, 90% seen once. This material consisted of peripheral blood, taken in the first trimester of pregnancy. The receptors stem from a female donor in good health, enrolled as a control in a pregnancy study.

Worth noting for this clone: Other DNA sequences in the sample encode the same CDR3. The genes are TRBV4-1 and TRBJ1-2; D might be TRBD1 (5 bases). This CDR3 comprises 15 residues. Trimming removed 2 bases from V and 3 bases from J, with 13 bases in between. CDR1 and CDR2 from the germline V gene are MGHRA and YSYEKL. In DNA, the CDR3 is TGCGCCAGCAGCCAACCTGTGCGGGGCGACTATGGCTACACCTTC. It yields the protein CASSQPVRGDYGYTF.

The chain couples TRBV7-3 to TRBJ2-3; 8 bases align to TRBD2. The CDR3 is made up of 16 amino acids. Germline CDR1 SGHTA, CDR2 FQGTGA. Trimming took 2 bases from V and 3 from J; bases not matched to a gene: 7. This CDR3 reads CASSLSGGGFTDTQYF. The CDR3 region has the DNA TGTGCCAGCAGCTTATCGGGGGGGGGCTTTACAGATACGCAGTATTTT.

This sequence joins TRBV7-2 and TRBJ1-3, with 9 bases that match TRBD1. The germline V gene encodes CDR1 SGHTA and CDR2 FQGNSA. V trimming: 5 bases; J trimming: 4 bases; junction bases outside the gene matches: 6. The CDR3 covers 15 residues. The CDR3 sequence is CASSPWTGVGNTIYF. The CDR3 DNA is TGTGCCAGCAGCCCCTGGACAGGGGTCGGAAACACCATATATTTT.

V is TRBV6-5 and J is TRBJ1-2, with 8 bases that match TRBD1. This CDR3 contains 15 residues. The germline V gene has CDR1 MNHEY and CDR2 SVGAGI. V lost 0 bases, J lost 5 bases, and 5 bases stayed unmatched. Written as DNA, the CDR3 is TGTGCCAGCAGTTACTCCTCGGACAGGGTTTATGGCTACACCTTC. Protein: CASSYSSDRVYGYTF.

This chain joins TRBV6-5 and TRBJ2-7; 9 bases align to TRBD1. Germline loops: CDR1 MNHEY, CDR2 SVGAGI. The length of the CDR3 is 16 residues. Trimming removed 0 bases from V and 4 bases from J; junction bases left unmatched: 7. The CDR3 DNA reads as TGTGCCAGCAGTTACTCGAATGGACAGGGGAATTACGAGCAGTACTTC. Protein product: CASSYSNGQGNYEQYF.